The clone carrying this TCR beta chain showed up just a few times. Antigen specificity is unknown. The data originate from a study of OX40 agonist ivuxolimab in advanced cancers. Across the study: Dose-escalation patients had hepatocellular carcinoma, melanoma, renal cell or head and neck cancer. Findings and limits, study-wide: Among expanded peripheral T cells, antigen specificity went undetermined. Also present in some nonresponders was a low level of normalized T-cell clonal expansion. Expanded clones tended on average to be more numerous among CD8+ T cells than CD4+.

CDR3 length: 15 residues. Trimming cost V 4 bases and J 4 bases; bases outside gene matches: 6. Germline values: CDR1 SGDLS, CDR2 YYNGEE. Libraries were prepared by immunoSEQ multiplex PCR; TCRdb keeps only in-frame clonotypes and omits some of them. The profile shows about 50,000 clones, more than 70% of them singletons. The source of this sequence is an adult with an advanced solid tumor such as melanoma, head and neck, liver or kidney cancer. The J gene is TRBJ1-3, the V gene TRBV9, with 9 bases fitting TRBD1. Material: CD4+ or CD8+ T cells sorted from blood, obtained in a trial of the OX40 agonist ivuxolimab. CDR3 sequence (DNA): TGTGCCAGCAGCCGGGGGGACAGGGTAGGAAACACCATATATTTT. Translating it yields CASSRGDRVGNTIYF.